What follows are 16 T cell receptor beta chains derived from one specimen sequenced in a study of T cell responses to AZD1222 COVID-19 vaccine. TCRdb's copy holds only in-frame clones and misses some; the assay was immunoSEQ multiplex PCR. Of approximately 260,000 clones in the sample, 90% to 95% were seen once. Here the sequenced sample was peripheral blood, taken on day 0 of AZD1222 vaccination. These receptors originate from an adult in good health.

The chain couples TRBV5-1 to TRBJ2-7; 7 bases align to TRBD1. This CDR3 spans 13 amino acids. Germline loops: CDR1 SGHRS, CDR2 YFSETQ. V lost 10 bases to trimming and J lost 2 bases; unmatched junction nucleotides: 9. Written as DNA, the CDR3 is TGCGCCCGCCCGGACAGGAGGACCTACGAGCAGTACTTC. Protein sequence: CARPDRRTYEQYF.

This rearrangement joins TRBV18 to TRBJ2-1; D gene uncertain. Germline V gives CDR1 KGHSH, CDR2 LQKENI. Between the trimmed V and J ends, which lost 0 bases and 5 bases, there was a span of 11 bases. The CDR3 has 15 amino acids. CDR3 in amino acids: CASSPPSVAHNEQFF. The CDR3 DNA reads as TGTGCCAGCTCACCACCAAGCGTAGCTCACAATGAGCAGTTCTTC.

The gene calls are TRBV3-1 (or the pseudogene TRBV3-2) and TRBJ1-6; D is possibly TRBD1 (6 bases). This CDR3 is built from 14 residues. V lost 7 bases and J 6 bases, leaving 13 bases between the germline ends. Germline-derived CDR1 and CDR2 are LGHDT and YNNKEL (reference sequence). This chain's CDR3 is CASTEGRGNSPLHF. CDR3 coding DNA: TGTGCCAGCACCGAGGGCAGGGGTAATTCACCCCTCCACTTT.

The rearrangement uses TRBV2 and TRBJ2-7; D might be TRBD1 or TRBD2, each matching 5 bases. Looked up from germline, CDR1 is SNHLY and CDR2 is FYNNEI. V was pared by 0 bases and J by 4 bases, with 10 bases between. CDR3 size: 14 residues. CDR3 sequence: CASSEARGIYEQYF. CDR3 coding DNA: TGTGCCAGCAGTGAAGCGAGGGGAATTTACGAGCAGTACTTC.

The rearrangement links TRBV11-2 to TRBJ1-1; TRBD1 might be the D (6 bases). The CDR3 runs 14 residues. The germline CDR1 and CDR2 sequences are SGHAT and FQNNGV. Deletions cut 5 bases from V and 6 bases from J, with 16 bases between. The chain's CDR3 is CASSEIRGRAEAFF. The CDR3 coding sequence is TGTGCCAGCAGCGAGATCAGGGGAAGGGCTGAAGCTTTCTTT.

This clone showed up just once. The chain combines TRBV20-1 with TRBJ2-7, with D hard to call. The CDR3 loop spans 14 amino acids. The germline CDR1 and CDR2 sequences are DFQATT and SNEGSKA (reference sequence). Trimming left V 3 bases short and J 0 bases short, with 12 bases between. The chain's CDR3 is CSASRTGNSYEQYF. DNA for the CDR3: TGCAGTGCTAGTAGGACGGGCAACTCCTACGAGCAGTACTTC.

In its sample, this clone was seen once. The CDR3 spells CASGGGQAVSYEQYF. The CDR3 DNA reads TGTGCCAGCGGGGGGGGACAGGCAGTTTCCTACGAGCAGTACTTC. The chain is built from TRBV2 and TRBJ2-7; D is possibly TRBD1 (8 bases). In germline, CDR1 is SNHLY, CDR2 FYNNEI. The CDR3 spans 15 residues. V was shortened by 8 bases and J by 1 base, with 18 bases between the two germline ends.

This chain connects TRBV12-3 or TRBV12-4 to TRBJ1-6; D is unclear. With 0 bases removed from V and 11 bases from J, the gap between germline ends came to 5 bases. This CDR3 spans 12 amino acids. In DNA form, the CDR3 reads TGTGCCAGCAGTTTAGCGGTCCCACCCCTCCACTTT. This gives the protein CASSLAVPPLHF.

The chain recombines TRBV29-1 with TRBJ1-2; a weak D match, TRBD1 (6 bases). Trimming took 6 bases from V and 0 from J, leaving 14 bases between them. The CDR3 covers 14 residues. CDR1 is SQVTM and CDR2 is ANQGSEA in the germline V gene. The CDR3 here is CSVPRTETNYGYTF. CDR3 sequence (DNA): TGCAGCGTCCCTCGGACAGAAACTAACTATGGCTACACCTTC.

This sequence joins TRBV28 and TRBJ2-7; tentative D call: TRBD1 (5 bases). The CDR3 sequence is 14 residues long. The germline V gene encodes CDR1 MDHEN and CDR2 SYDVKM. Deletions cut 2 bases from V and 0 bases from J, with 8 bases between. The CDR3 DNA is TGTGCCAGCAGTTTACAGACAGTCTCCTACGAGCAGTACTTC. It codes for CASSLQTVSYEQYF.

V is TRBV28 and J is TRBJ2-7, with D possibly TRBD2 on 6 matching bases. Germline V lookup: CDR1 MDHEN, CDR2 SYDVKM. The CDR3 is 15 residues long. Trimming took 5 bases from V and 3 from J, leaving 17 bases between them. This chain's CDR3 is CASSGSWGGFYEQYF. The CDR3, as DNA: TGTGCCAGCAGTGGGTCCTGGGGAGGTTTCTACGAGCAGTACTTC.

With regard to this clone: Different DNA sequences within this sample yield the same CDR3. The chain is built from TRBV9 and TRBJ2-3, with D unclear. The CDR3 length is 13 residues. CDR1 is SGDLS and CDR2 is YYNGEE in the germline V gene. Trimming stripped 2 bases from V and 4 bases from J, with 8 bases between. CDR3 sequence: CASSVAGADTQYF. The CDR3 DNA reads TGTGCCAGCAGCGTCGCTGGGGCAGATACGCAGTATTTT.

The genes are TRBV7-9 and TRBJ1-6; 8 bases agree with TRBD1. The trim removed 4 bases at V and 0 bases at J, leaving 8 bases unmatched. Germline V gene sequence: CDR1 SEHNR, CDR2 FQNEAQ (reference sequence). CDR3 length: 18 residues. The CDR3 spells CASSSRDRLPSYNSPLHF. CDR3 DNA sequence: TGTGCCAGCAGCTCCCGGGACAGGCTGCCCTCCTATAATTCACCCCTCCACTTT.

This chain uses TRBV27 with TRBJ1-2; D is unresolved. This CDR3 has 12 amino acids. V gave up 0 bases and J gave up 5 bases, with 4 bases separating them. Germline V gene sequence: CDR1 MNHEY, CDR2 SMNVEV (reference sequence). The CDR3 DNA reads as TGTGCCAGCAGTTTATCAGGGTATGGCTACACCTTC. It is translated as CASSLSGYGYTF.

V usage is TRBV4-3 and J usage is TRBJ2-1; 13 bases map to TRBD2. V dropped 6 bases and J dropped 0; count of bases not matched to a gene: 8. The CDR3 is 18 amino acids. Per the germline V gene, CDR1 is LGHNA and CDR2 is YSLEER. The DNA for the CDR3 is TGCGCCAGCAGTATGGGACTAGCGGGACCGAGCTCCTACAATGAGCAGTTCTTC. This codes for CASSMGLAGPSSYNEQFF.

The V gene is TRBV4-3, the J gene TRBJ2-1; 9 bases match TRBD2. Trimming at V came to 0 bases and at J to 2 bases, leaving 5 bases not matched to a gene. This CDR3 has 17 amino acids. Germline V lookup: CDR1 LGHNA, CDR2 YSLEER. CDR3 residues: CASSQEWAGGPYNEQFF. CDR3 DNA sequence: TGCGCCAGCAGCCAAGAATGGGCGGGAGGGCCCTACAATGAGCAGTTCTTC.